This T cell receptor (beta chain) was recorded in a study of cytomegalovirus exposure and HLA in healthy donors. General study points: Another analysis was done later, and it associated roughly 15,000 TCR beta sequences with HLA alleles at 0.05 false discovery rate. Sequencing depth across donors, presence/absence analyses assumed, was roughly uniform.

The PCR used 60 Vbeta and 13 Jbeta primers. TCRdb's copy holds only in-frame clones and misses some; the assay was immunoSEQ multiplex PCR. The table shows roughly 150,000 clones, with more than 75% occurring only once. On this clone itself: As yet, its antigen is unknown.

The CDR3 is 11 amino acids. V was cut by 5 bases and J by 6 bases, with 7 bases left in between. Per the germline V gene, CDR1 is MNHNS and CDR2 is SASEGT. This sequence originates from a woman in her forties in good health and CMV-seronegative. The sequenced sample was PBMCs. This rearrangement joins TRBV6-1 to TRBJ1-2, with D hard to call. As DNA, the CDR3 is TGTGCCAGCAGTCAAGGAGATGGCTACACCTTC. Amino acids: CASSQGDGYTF.